Listed below are T cell receptor beta chains from one sample, sequenced in a study of T cell repertoires in cytomegalovirus infection. A single record per CDR3 protein comes from TCRdb applying MiXCR to the reads. The sample has roughly 81,000 distinct CDR3 sequences, about 3.8% seen once. The source material was PBMCs. The receptors derive from a human donor in good health (CMV status not recorded). Some clones in this sample may be carry-over from other donors' samples. The CDR3 runs from the conserved cysteine through the conserved F or W.

J | V | CDR3
TRBJ1-1 | TRBV7-9 | CASSPLGGEAFF
TRBJ1-6 | TRBV5-4 | CASSWDRSSYNSPLHF
TRBJ1-1 | TRBV7-8 | CASSSGGLRHTEAFF
TRBJ1-4 | TRBV7-9 | CASSLALTGAFEKLFF
TRBJ1-6 | TRBV7-2 | CASSLTYRARGSPLHF
TRBJ1-2 | TRBV5-1 | CASSLRQGYGYTF
TRBJ1-1 | TRBV12-3/TRBV12-4 | CASSTVYSEAFF
TRBJ2-1 | TRBV15 | CATSTRNGTGINEQFF
TRBJ1-3 | TRBV7-8 | CASSIRTGISGNTIYF
TRBJ1-1 | TRBV10-2 | CASSELAGLGTEAFF
TRBJ1-5 | TRBV28 | CASSLGSGRSNQPQHF
TRBJ2-3 | TRBV27 | CASTTQTSTDTQYF
TRBJ1-2 | TRBV4-1 | CASSPLGLGNSYGYTF
TRBJ1-2 | TRBV12-3/TRBV12-4 | CASSLAPELNYGYTF
TRBJ2-5 | TRBV7-8 | CASSLALLAGATQYF
TRBJ1-5 | TRBV28 | CASSPWSQPQHF
TRBJ1-1 | TRBV19 | CASTFGQAYEAFF
TRBJ1-4 | TRBV28 | CASSQQPGTGGEKLFF
TRBJ2-1 | TRBV28 | CASSFPAWRAVPPHCEQFF
TRBJ2-3 | TRBV5-4 | CASSRVEGLGTQYF
TRBJ2-7 | TRBV3-1 | CASSERGQGTGEQYF
TRBJ1-1 | TRBV30 | CAWSVRAGPRTEAFF
TRBJ2-1 | TRBV30 | CAWSVDRPSSYNEQFF
TRBJ2-7 | TRBV7-6 | CASSPGGGSRSYEQYF
TRBJ2-1 | TRBV11-1 | CASSGYEQFF
TRBJ2-3 | TRBV9 | CASSEGTGSTDTQYF
TRBJ1-1 | TRBV7-2 | CASSPQTEWNTEAFF
TRBJ2-5 | TRBV7-2 | CASSPQRVVQETQYF
TRBJ2-4 | TRBV20-1 | CSASGVTKNIQYF
TRBJ1-6 | TRBV12-3/TRBV12-4 | CASSRGQLYNSPLHF
TRBJ1-3 | TRBV12-3/TRBV12-4 | CASSLGYPWNTIYF
TRBJ1-1 | TRBV27 | CASSWNGANTEAFF
TRBJ1-1 | TRBV11-1 | CASSSRAFGEAFF
TRBJ2-7 | TRBV6-5 | CASSYVATGYEQYF
TRBJ2-6 | TRBV6-6 | CASSSTGFSGANVLTF
TRBJ2-3 | TRBV19 | CSSSTLTDTDTQYF
TRBJ2-5 | TRBV9 | CASSVPVGTQYF
TRBJ1-2 | TRBV28 | CASSRPGGINYGYTF
TRBJ1-6 | TRBV4-3 | CASSQDAGAISPLHF
TRBJ1-2 | TRBV7-2 | CASSPRGRAVHGYTF
TRBJ2-1 | TRBV19 | CASRGQGVNNEQFF
TRBJ1-2 | TRBV4-1 | CASSQPGTRYGYTF
TRBJ1-5 | TRBV19 | CASSIRERQPQHF
TRBJ1-3 | TRBV7-4 | CASSLLQSGNTIYF
TRBJ1-2 | TRBV7-9 | CASSFGQYGYTF